This T cell receptor (beta chain) originates from a study of response to subunit inactivated influenza vaccine. General study points: T cells newly recruited by each seasonal influenza vaccination are few, the authors suggested.

TCRdb called the RT-PCR reads again in MiXCR, with one record for every CDR3 protein. In the table there are around 170,000 distinct CDR3 sequences, approximately 12% of which are singletons. This clonotype turned up a few times. Antigen specificity is unknown. The germline CDR1 and CDR2 sequences are SGHDN and FVKESK. The CDR3 covers 15 residues. V was clipped by 1 base and J by 0 bases, with 9 bases between them. The source is a man between 50 and 69 years old who received an inactivated influenza vaccine. The chain employs TRBV14 and TRBJ2-5; no firm D call. Sequenced material: CD8+ T cells sorted from PBMCs, taken roughly 24 months after vaccination. The CDR3 region is CASSQVMGYQETQYF. DNA of the CDR3: TGTGCCAGCAGCCAAGTGATGGGATACCAAGAGACCCAGTACTTC.